This section outlines one TCR beta chain sequence together with its context. These data originate in a study of T-cell memory formation after mild COVID-19. V was shortened by 4 bases and J by 4 bases, with 13 bases between the two germline ends. CDR1 ENHRY and CDR2 SYGVKD come from the germline V gene. The CDR3 loop spans 14 amino acids. TCRdb re-called the 5' RACE reads through MiXCR, storing one row per CDR3 protein. The table includes 450,000 or so distinct CDR3 sequences, more than 20% detected once. What was sequenced was PBMCs or a T cell subset sorted from them (not recorded which). The clonotype comes from an adult woman who had mild COVID-19 (a few samples of this study predate the infection). Cell type and time point are not known. The chain couples TRBV10-3 to TRBJ2-5; the D gene is possibly TRBD1 (7 bases). CDR3 region: CAISAPGGIETQYF. In nucleotides, the CDR3 is TGTGCCATCAGTGCCCCAGGGGGGATAGAGACCCAGTACTTC.